In this sample, the clone carrying this T cell receptor beta chain turned up many times. Antigen: not known. This sample was taken from a study of radiotherapy plus CTLA-4 blockade in lung cancer. The wider study: There were objective responses in roughly 17% of patients, and 31% had disease control.

Study-wide results and limits: Early blood T cell clone dynamics reportedly forecast response best, with interferon-beta. Among blood TCR repertoires after radiotherapy plus ipilimumab, tumor-derived clones expanded.

CTLA-4 blockade with ipilimumab, together with focal radiation, was given to patients with chemo-refractory metastatic non-small-cell lung cancer. Repertoires were generated with immunoSEQ multiplex PCR, while TCRdb's copy carries only in-frame clones and drops some. The table lists over 85,000 clones, under 85% of them singletons. The germline gives CDR1 MNHNY, CDR2 SVGAGI (reference sequence). The CDR3 length is 16 residues. Trimming pared 5 bases from V and 0 bases from J, leaving 14 bases between. This specimen was peripheral blood, taken from a patient treated with radiotherapy plus ipilimumab. The TCR comes from a human donor with non-small cell lung cancer who had a partial response to radiotherapy plus ipilimumab. Some clones in this sample may be carry-over from other donors' samples. This sequence joins TRBV6-6 and TRBJ1-3; weak D call: TRBD1 (5 bases). The CDR3: CASSPGVGYSGNTIYF. The CDR3 DNA follows: TGTGCCAGCAGTCCGGGGGTGGGGTACTCTGGAAACACCATATATTTT.